The source of this T cell receptor (beta chain) is a study of cytomegalovirus exposure and HLA in healthy donors. Across the whole study: As released early, the data held 70 million to 95 million unique TCRs from HLA-typed donors.

The PCR contained 60 Vbeta and 13 Jbeta primers. Assay used: immunoSEQ multiplex PCR; TCRdb lists only in-frame clones, some missing. The sample contains over 70,000 clones, 65% to 85% of which appear only once. Regarding this clone: The antigen is undetermined.

The CDR3 is 16 amino acids. The V gene lost 5 bases and the J gene lost 0 bases, with 11 bases spanning the gap. The germline V gene encodes CDR1 SEHNR and CDR2 FQNEAQ (reference sequence). Overall study results and limits: HLA-A and HLA-B allele assignments for most subjects were reportedly predicted accurately using TCR beta sequences. Follow-up analysis later connected one missense variant in DCLRE1C with trimming of TCR beta V- and J-genes.

The V and J genes are TRBV7-9 and TRBJ2-6, with a tentative D call TRBD2 (5 bases). Sequenced sample: PBMCs. The sequence derives from a man younger than 35 in good health and CMV-seronegative. CDR3 sequence (DNA): TGTGCCAGCAGCACCGGACGGGGCTCTGGGGCCAACGTCCTGACTTTC. Protein sequence: CASSTGRGSGANVLTF.